The 5 T cell receptor beta chains below were found in one sample sequenced in a study of T cells after yellow fever vaccination. TCRdb reprocessed the 5' RACE reads with MiXCR, giving one entry per CDR3 protein. The table lists fewer than 35,000 distinct CDR3 sequences, more than 9% of them singletons, with approximately 12% in the top ten. Here the sequenced sample was PBMCs, either bulk or a sorted T-cell subset (CD4+, CD8+, memory, or dextramer-sorted; not recorded which), taken around 16 days after the first yellow fever vaccination. The receptors shown here come from a young man who received the YFV17D yellow fever vaccine.

In its sample, this clonotype was seen many times. The chain recombines TRBV12-3 or TRBV12-4 with TRBJ1-2; no firm D call. The CDR3 contains 13 residues. V was clipped by 0 bases and J by 6 bases, with 8 bases between them. The CDR3 nucleotides are TGTGCCAGCAGTTTAGCCGCGGGTAATGGCTACACCTTC. It translates to CASSLAAGNGYTF.

Points on this clonotype: Since a much larger clone is just one base distant, this may be a read error. The rearrangement links TRBV4-1 to TRBJ1-1; possibly TRBD1 for D (5 bases). The CDR3 totals 15 residues. V was trimmed by 4 bases and J by 5 bases, leaving 17 bases between them. Per the germline V gene, CDR1 is MGHRA and CDR2 is YSYEKL. DNA of the CDR3: TGCGCCAGCAGCCTTATGGCACAGGAGAAAACTGAAGCTTTCTTT. This translates into CASSLMAQEKTEAFF.

Regarding this clonotype: Sequence at one end of the junction differs from germline and may be a read error. This chain uses TRBV18 with TRBJ1-2, with no clear D. The CDR3 runs 11 residues. The germline V gene has CDR1 KGHSH and CDR2 LQKENI. The CDR3 DNA reads as TGTGCCAGCTCAATCACATGGCAGCCTTCCTTC. Amino acids: CASSITWQPSF.

This clonotype has ten or more counts. This chain connects TRBV6-5 to TRBJ2-2; no clear D gene. The germline V and J ends were trimmed by 2 bases and 5 bases, with 9 bases remaining between them. The germline V gene has CDR1 MNHEY and CDR2 SVGAGI. CDR3 length: 14 residues. CDR3 loop: CASSYRHPTGELFF. DNA for the CDR3: TGTGCCAGCAGTTACCGACATCCGACCGGGGAGCTGTTTTTT.

The sample holds many counts of this clonotype. The V call is TRBV29-1, the J call TRBJ2-1; 9 bases are a match to TRBD2. This CDR3 region has 16 residues. Germline CDR1 SQVTM, CDR2 ANQGSEA. The V segment lost 2 bases and the J segment 0 bases; nucleotides outside the gene matches: 5. Written as DNA, the CDR3 is TGCAGCGTTGAATCGGCTAGCGGGGCCTCCTACAATGAGCAGTTCTTC. Translated, it gives CSVESASGASYNEQFF.